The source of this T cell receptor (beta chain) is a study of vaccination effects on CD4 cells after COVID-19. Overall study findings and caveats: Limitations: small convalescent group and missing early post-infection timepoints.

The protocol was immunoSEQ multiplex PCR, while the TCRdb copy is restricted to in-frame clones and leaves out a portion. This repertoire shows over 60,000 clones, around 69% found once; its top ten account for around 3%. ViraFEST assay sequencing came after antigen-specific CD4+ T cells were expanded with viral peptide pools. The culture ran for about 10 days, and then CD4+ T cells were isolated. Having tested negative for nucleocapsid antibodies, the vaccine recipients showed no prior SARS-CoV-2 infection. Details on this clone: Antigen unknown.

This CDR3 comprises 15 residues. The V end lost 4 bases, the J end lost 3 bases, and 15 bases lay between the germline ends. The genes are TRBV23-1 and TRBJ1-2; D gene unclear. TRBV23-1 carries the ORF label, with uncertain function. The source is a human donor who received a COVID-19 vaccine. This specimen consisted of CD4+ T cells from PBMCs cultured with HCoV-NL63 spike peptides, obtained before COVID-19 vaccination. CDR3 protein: CASSLDRGRDYGYTF. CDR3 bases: TGCGCCAGCAGTCTAGATCGGGGAAGGGACTATGGCTACACCTTC.